The source of this TCR beta chain is a study of T cells after yellow fever vaccination. The V end was cut by 0 bases, the J end by 5 bases, with 15 bases between. The germline V gene has CDR1 SGDLS and CDR2 YYNGEE. The CDR3 loop spans 15 amino acids. Remarks on this clonotype: The antigen is not known.

Regarding the study as a whole: Post-booster repertoires contained most primary-vaccination clones again (around 97% CD4, approximately 88% CD8).

TCRdb re-analysed the 5' RACE reads in MiXCR, keeping a single row per CDR3 protein. The sample has roughly 60,000 distinct CDR3 sequences, approximately 7% seen once. This specimen was CD8+ T cells sorted from PBMCs, taken on the day of the first yellow fever vaccination. This sequence was found in a man between 18 and 35 years old who received the YFV17D yellow fever vaccine. The V call is TRBV9, the J call TRBJ2-7, with D possibly TRBD1 on 5 matching bases. The CDR3 DNA follows: TGTGCCAGCAGCGTAGTTGGAAGAAGGGGCGACGAGCAGTACTTC. It yields the protein CASSVVGRRGDEQYF.